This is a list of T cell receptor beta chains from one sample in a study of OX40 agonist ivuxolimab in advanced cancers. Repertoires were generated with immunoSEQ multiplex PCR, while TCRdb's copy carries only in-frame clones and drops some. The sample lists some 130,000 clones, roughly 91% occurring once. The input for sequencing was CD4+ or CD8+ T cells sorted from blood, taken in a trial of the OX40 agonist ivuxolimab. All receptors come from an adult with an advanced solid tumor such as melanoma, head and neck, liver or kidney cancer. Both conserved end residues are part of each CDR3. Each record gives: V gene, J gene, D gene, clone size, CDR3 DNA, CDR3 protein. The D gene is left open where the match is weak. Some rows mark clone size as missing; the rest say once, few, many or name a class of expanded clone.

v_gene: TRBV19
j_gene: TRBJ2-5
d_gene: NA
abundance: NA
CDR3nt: TGTGCCAGTAGTCACGTAAGACAGGTCGGAGAGACCCAGTACTTC
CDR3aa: CASSHVRQVGETQYF

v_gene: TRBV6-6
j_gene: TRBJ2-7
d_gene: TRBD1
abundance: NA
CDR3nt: TGTGCCAGCAGTTACTCGTACGGGACAGGGGTCTTCGAGCAGTACTTC
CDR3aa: CASSYSYGTGVFEQYF

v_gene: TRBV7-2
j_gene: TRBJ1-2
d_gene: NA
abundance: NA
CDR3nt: TGTGCCAGCAGCCCCAGCCCCGGTGGCTACACCTTC
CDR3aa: CASSPSPGGYTF

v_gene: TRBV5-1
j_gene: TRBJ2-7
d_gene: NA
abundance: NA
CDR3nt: TGCGCCAGCAGCGGGGAGGGGGATTTGTGGGAGCAGTACTTC
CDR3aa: CASSGEGDLWEQYF

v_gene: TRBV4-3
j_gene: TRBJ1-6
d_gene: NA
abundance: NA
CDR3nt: TGCGCCAGCAGCCAGGGACGGAGCTCCTATAATTCACCCCTCCACTTT
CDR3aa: CASSQGRSSYNSPLHF

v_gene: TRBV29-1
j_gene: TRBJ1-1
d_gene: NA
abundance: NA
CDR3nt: TGCAGCGTTGAAGAACACCTGAACACTGAAGCTTTCTTT
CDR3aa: CSVEEHLNTEAFF

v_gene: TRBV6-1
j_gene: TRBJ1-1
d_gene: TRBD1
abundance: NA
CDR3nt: TGTGCCAGCAGTGACAGGGGGCGCGGGGACACTGAAGCTTTCTTT
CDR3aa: CASSDRGRGDTEAFF

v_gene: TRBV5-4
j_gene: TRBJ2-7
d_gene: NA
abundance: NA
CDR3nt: TGTGCCAGTCGGCTGCGAGGCTCCTACGAGCAGTACTTC
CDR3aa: CASRLRGSYEQYF

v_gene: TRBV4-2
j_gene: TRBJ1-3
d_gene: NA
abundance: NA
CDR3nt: TGTGCCAGCAGCCAAGAACCCTCAGGGCACCTCTCTGGAAACACCATATATTTT
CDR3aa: CASSQEPSGHLSGNTIYF

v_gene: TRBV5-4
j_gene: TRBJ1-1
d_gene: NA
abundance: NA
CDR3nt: TGTGCCAGCAGCTTCATCGGCTTTGGACACTTGAACACTGAAGCTTTCTTT
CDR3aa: CASSFIGFGHLNTEAFF

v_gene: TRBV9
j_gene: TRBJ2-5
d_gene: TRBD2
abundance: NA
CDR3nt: TGTGCCAGCAGCGGGGCTATGGCTAGCGGGAGGGTAGAGACCCAGTACTTC
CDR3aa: CASSGAMASGRVETQYF

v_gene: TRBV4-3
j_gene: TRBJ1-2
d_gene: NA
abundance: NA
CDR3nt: TGCGCCAGCAGCCAAGATCCCGACACGCAAGCGGGGGGCTACACCTTC
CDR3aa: CASSQDPDTQAGGYTF

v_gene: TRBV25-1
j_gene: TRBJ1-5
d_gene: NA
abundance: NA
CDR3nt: TGTGCCAGCAGTGAAGGGGCAGGCCGAAATCAGCCCCAGCATTTT
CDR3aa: CASSEGAGRNQPQHF

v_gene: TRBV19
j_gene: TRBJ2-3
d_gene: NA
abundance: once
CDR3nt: TGTGCCAGTAGTTCTAACCGGGCCCGAAGCGGTACGCTGGCTGGCACAGATACGCAGTATTTT
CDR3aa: CASSSNRARSGTLAGTDTQYF

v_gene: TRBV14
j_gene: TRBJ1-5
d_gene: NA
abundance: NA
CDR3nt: TGTGCCAGCAGCCAAGAGACGGGGAATCAGCCCCAGCATTTT
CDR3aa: CASSQETGNQPQHF

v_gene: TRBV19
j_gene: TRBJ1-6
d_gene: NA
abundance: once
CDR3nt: TGTGCCAGTAGTATCGACCCGAGCAATTCACCCCTCCACTTT
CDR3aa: CASSIDPSNSPLHF

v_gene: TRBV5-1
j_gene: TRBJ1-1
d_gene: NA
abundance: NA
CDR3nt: TGCGCCAGCAGCTCCACACGAACACCGAACACTGAAGCTTTCTTT
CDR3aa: CASSSTRTPNTEAFF

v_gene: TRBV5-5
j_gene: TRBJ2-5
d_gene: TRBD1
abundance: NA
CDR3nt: TGTGCCAGCAGCCTGGGACAGGGGGGGCAAGAGACCCAGTACTTC
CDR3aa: CASSLGQGGQETQYF

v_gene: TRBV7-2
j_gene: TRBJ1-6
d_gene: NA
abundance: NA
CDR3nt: TGTGCCAGCAGCTCGACCACGGGATCACCCCTCCACTTT
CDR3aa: CASSSTTGSPLHF

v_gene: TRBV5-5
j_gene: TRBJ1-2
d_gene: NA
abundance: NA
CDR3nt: TGTGCCAGCAGCTTGGCCCCCACTACCTATGGCTACACCTTC
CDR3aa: CASSLAPTTYGYTF

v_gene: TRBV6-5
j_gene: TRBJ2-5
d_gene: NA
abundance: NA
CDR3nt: TGTGCCAGCAGTTACGGGGCGAAAGAGACCCAGTACTTC
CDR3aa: CASSYGAKETQYF

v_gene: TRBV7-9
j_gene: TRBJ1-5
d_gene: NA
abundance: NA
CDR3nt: TGTGCCAGCAGCTTAAGGGCCGGGGATCAGCCCCAGCATTTT
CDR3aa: CASSLRAGDQPQHF

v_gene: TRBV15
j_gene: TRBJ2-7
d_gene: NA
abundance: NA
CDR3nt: TGTGCCACCAGCAGCAATCGTTACGGAAGCTCCTACGAGCAGTACTTC
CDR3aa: CATSSNRYGSSYEQYF

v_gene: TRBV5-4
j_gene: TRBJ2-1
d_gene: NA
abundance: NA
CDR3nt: TGTGCCAGCAGCTTGGACGGACTTCAAGAGCAGTTCTTC
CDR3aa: CASSLDGLQEQFF

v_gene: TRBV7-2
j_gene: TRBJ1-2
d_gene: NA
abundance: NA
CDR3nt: TGTGCCAGCAGCTCGTACAGGGTGAGGGTTAACTATGGCTACACCTTC
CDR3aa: CASSSYRVRVNYGYTF

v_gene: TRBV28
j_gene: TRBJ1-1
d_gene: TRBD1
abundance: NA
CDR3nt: TGTGCCAGCAGTTCCGGACAGGGTTGGACTGAAGCTTTCTTT
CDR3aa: CASSSGQGWTEAFF

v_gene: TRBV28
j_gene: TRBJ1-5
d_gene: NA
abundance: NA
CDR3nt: TGTGCCAGCAGTTTCTCCGACAGGAGCAATCAGCCCCAGCATTTT
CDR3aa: CASSFSDRSNQPQHF

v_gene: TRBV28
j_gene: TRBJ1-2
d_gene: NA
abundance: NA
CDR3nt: TGTGCCAGCAGTTTGGCCAGGGAGGCCTATGGCTACACCTTC
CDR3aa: CASSLAREAYGYTF

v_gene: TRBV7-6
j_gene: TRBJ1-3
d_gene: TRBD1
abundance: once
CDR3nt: TGTGCCAGCAGCTCTCGACAGGGGCCTGGAAACACCATATATTTT
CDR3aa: CASSSRQGPGNTIYF

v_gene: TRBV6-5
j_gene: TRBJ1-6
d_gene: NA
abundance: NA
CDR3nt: TGTGCCAGCAGTTACGGAGTTGATTCACCCCTCCACTTT
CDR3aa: CASSYGVDSPLHF

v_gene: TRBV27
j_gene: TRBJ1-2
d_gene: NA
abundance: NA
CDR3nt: TGTGCCAGCAGCCCCCAGGGGAGAGCTAACTATGGCTACACCTTC
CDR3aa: CASSPQGRANYGYTF

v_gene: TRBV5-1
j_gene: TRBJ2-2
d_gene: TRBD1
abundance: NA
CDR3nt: TGCGCCAGCAGTTCAGGGGGCGAAAACACCGGGGAGCTGTTTTTT
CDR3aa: CASSSGGENTGELFF

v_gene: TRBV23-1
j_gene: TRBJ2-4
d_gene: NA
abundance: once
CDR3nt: TGCGCCAGCAGTCAGTCGTCAGAGGGGCTTGAGGCCAAAAACATTCAGTACTTC
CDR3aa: CASSQSSEGLEAKNIQYF

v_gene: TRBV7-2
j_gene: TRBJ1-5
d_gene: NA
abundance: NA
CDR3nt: TGTGCCAGCAGCTTAGGGGGTTCCACTCAGCCCCAGCATTTT
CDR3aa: CASSLGGSTQPQHF

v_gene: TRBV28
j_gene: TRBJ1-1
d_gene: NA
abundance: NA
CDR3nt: TGTGCCAGCAGTTTACAGAGAGGGGGAGGGGCTGAAGCTTTCTTT
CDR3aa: CASSLQRGGGAEAFF

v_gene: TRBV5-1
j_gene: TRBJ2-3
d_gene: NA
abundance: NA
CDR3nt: TGCGCCAGCAGCCCTCGGGACCAAAAACGGGGAGATACGCAGTATTTT
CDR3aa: CASSPRDQKRGDTQYF

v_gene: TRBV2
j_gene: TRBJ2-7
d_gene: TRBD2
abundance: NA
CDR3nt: TGTGCCAGCACCCTTAGTCTAGCGGGACCCTACGAGCAGTACTTC
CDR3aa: CASTLSLAGPYEQYF

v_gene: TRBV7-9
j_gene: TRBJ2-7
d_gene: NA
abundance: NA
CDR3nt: TGTGCCAGCAGCTTAGCACCGGGCCGGTACGAGCAGTACTTC
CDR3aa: CASSLAPGRYEQYF

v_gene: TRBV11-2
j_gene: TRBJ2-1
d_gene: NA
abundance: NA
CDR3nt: TGTGCCAGCAGCTTGGGCGGCGCTCACTCCTACAATGAGCAGTTCTTC
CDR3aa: CASSLGGAHSYNEQFF

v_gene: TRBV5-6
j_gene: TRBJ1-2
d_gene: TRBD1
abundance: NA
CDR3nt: TGTGCCAGCAGCGACAGGGGGCTGGGTGTTGGCTACACCTTC
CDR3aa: CASSDRGLGVGYTF

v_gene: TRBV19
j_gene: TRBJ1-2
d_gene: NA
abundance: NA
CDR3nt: TGTGCCAGTACCCCGACGCAGGGGACGTACTATGGCTACACCTTC
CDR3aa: CASTPTQGTYYGYTF

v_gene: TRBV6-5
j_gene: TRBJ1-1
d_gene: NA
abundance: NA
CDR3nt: TGTGCCAGCAACCGGTACACTGAAGCTTTCTTT
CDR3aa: CASNRYTEAFF

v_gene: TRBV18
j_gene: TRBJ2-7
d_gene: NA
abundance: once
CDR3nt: TGTGCCAGCTCAAACACCGAGGGGGAGCAGTACTTC
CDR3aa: CASSNTEGEQYF

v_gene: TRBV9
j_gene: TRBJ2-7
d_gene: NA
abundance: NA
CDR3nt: TGTGCCAGCAGCGTAGCTTCGACCGACAGCGCGAGCTCCTACGAGCAGTACTTC
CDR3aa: CASSVASTDSASSYEQYF

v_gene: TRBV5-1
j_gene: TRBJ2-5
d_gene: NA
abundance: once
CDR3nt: TGCGCCAGCAGCTTGGCGCAACGGACGGACCTCCGAGAGACCCAGTACTTC
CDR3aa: CASSLAQRTDLRETQYF

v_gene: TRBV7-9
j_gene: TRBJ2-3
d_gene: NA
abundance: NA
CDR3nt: TGTGCCAGCAGCCACGGCATGGGAGATACGCAGTATTTT
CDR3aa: CASSHGMGDTQYF

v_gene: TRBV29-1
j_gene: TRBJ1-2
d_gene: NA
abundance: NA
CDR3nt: TGCAGCGTTGGGGCGGACGGATTATATGGCTACACCTTC
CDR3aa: CSVGADGLYGYTF

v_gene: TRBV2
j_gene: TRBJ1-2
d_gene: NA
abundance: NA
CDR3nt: TGTGCCAGCAGTGAAATAGGAGGGGGTCTCTATGGCTACACCTTC
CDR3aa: CASSEIGGGLYGYTF